There are many counts of the clone carrying this T cell receptor beta chain. What it binds is not known. This entry is derived from a study of read filtering for tumor transcriptome and immune sequencing. Study-level background: Mean patient age was roughly 72 years, range roughly 47 to 90; 16 to 20 male, more than 11 female. Study-wide points: Correlation between methods rose after single-read clonotypes were removed.

Germline V gene sequence: CDR1 KGHDR, CDR2 SFDVKD. The CDR3 has 12 residues. V was cut by 6 bases and J by 3 bases, with 5 bases left in between. The library was built from around 400 ng RNA with molecular barcoded adaptors for alpha/delta and beta/gamma chains. TCRdb re-analysed the reads in MiXCR, keeping a single row per CDR3 protein. The table lists some 140,000 distinct CDR3 sequences, approximately 13% of them singletons. Sequenced sample: a population of CD138-negative cells sorted from bone marrow. The chain employs TRBV24-1 and TRBJ2-1; D call uncertain. The TCR was taken from a donor at least 40 years old with multiple myeloma. The CDR3 reads CATSSVYNEQFF. The CDR3 DNA sequence: TGTGCCACCAGTTCTGTCTACAATGAGCAGTTCTTC.